One and the same sample provided the 30 T cell receptor beta chains below, sequenced in a study of beta chain features in type 1 diabetes (dated by TCRdb to 2016 to 2019). What the authors observed across the whole study: A moderate but significant shortening of TCRB CDR3 length was observed in type 1 diabetes patients in all four CD4+ subsets.

The library was built by means of the immunoSEQ multiplex PCR assay. The entire amount of isolated RNA was reverse transcribed using the High Capacity cDNA Reverse Transcription Kit, so the sequenced TCRB transcripts were expressed ones. Entries here come from immuneACCESS through TCRdb and include only in-frame sequences with V and J called. Some clones fail to appear in such tables; in the studies checked, an unresolved V gene covers under half of the shortfall, and the cause of the remainder is unknown. The sample records under 350,000 clones, roughly an eighth of which are singletons. Clones ranked in the top ten supply more than 0.015% of the sample. Which antigens these TCRs recognize remains unknown. The sample taken for sequencing was naive CD4+ T cells from blood. In the paper's terms, the cell subset or site label means: true naive CD4+ T cells. Receptor source: a man younger than 40 with type 1 diabetes.

V and J are TRBV5-4 and TRBJ2-1; TRBD1 agrees at 7 bases. Trimming at V came to 5 bases and at J to 6 bases, leaving 11 bases not matched to a gene. The CDR3 runs 15 residues. Germline loops: CDR1 SGHNT, CDR2 YYREEE (reference sequence). CDR3 amino acids: CASSSRTGTANEQFF. In nucleotides, the CDR3 is TGTGCCAGCAGTTCTAGGACAGGAACGGCCAATGAGCAGTTCTTC.

This chain links TRBV18 with TRBJ1-4; D gene ambiguous. The germline V gene has CDR1 KGHSH and CDR2 LQKENI. The ends were cut back, 2 bases at V and 7 bases at J, with 14 bases in the middle. There are 15 residues in the CDR3. CDR3 in DNA: TGTGCCAGCTCACCAATGGCAGGTTATGGTGAAAAACTGTTTTTT. This gives the protein CASSPMAGYGEKLFF.

The rearrangement joins TRBV19 to TRBJ1-2; weak D call: TRBD1 (6 bases). The CDR3 has 13 residues. Germline V CDR1 and CDR2: LNHDA, SQIVND (reference sequence). V was shortened by 5 bases and J by 3 bases, with 10 bases between the two germline ends. DNA for the CDR3: TGTGCCAGTAGTCAGGGGCGCGACTATGGCTACACCTTC. Translating it yields CASSQGRDYGYTF.

This clone was observed a handful of times. This chain joins TRBV7-9 and TRBJ1-2, with TRBD1 as a possible D gene (5 bases). Trimming shortened V by 5 bases and J by 8 bases, and 15 bases separated the two germline ends. The length of the CDR3 is 13 residues. Germline CDR1 reads SEHNR; CDR2 reads FQNEAQ (reference sequence). CDR3 in amino acids: CASSPRVQGGYTF. The DNA for the CDR3 is TGTGCCAGCAGCCCAAGGGTTCAGGGAGGCTACACCTTC.

This clone appeared a few times. The V and J genes are TRBV7-3 and TRBJ2-3; 10 nucleotides agree with TRBD2. Looked up from germline, CDR1 is SGHTA and CDR2 is FQGTGA. The CDR3 runs to 15 residues. V lost 4 bases and J lost 5; bases outside the gene matches: 6. The CDR3, as DNA: TGTGCCAGCAGCTCCCTAGCGGGAGTAAGAGATACGCAGTATTTT. It specifies CASSSLAGVRDTQYF.

This clone turned up a few times. This chain's CDR3 is CASSLAGMGTGELFF. DNA of the CDR3: TGTGCCAGCAGCTTGGCCGGGATGGGGACCGGGGAGCTGTTTTTT. The chain is built from TRBV5-4 and TRBJ2-2; weak D call: TRBD2 (5 bases). The germline gives CDR1 SGHNT, CDR2 YYREEE (reference sequence). This CDR3 spans 15 amino acids. The V end was cut by 0 bases, the J end by 5 bases, with 11 bases between.

The table lists this clone with a few counts. The V and J genes are TRBV14 and TRBJ2-3; D might be TRBD1 (5 bases). Germline V gene data show CDR1 as SGHDN and CDR2 as FVKESK. The V gene lost 4 bases and the J gene lost 0 bases, with 17 bases spanning the gap. The CDR3 extends over 17 amino acids. The CDR3 sequence: CASSPLRGYSSTDTQYF. In nucleotides, the CDR3 is TGTGCCAGCAGCCCACTAAGGGGTTACTCTAGCACAGATACGCAGTATTTT.

A word on this clone: The sample contains more than one DNA sequence encoding this CDR3. CDR3 region: CASSLLGQETQYF. The CDR3 nucleotides read TGCGCCAGCAGCTTGCTAGGCCAAGAGACCCAGTACTTC. This chain connects TRBV5-1 to TRBJ2-5; D is uncertain. V gave up 1 base and J gave up 1 base, with 5 bases separating them. The CDR3 is 13 amino acids. Per germline, CDR1 SGHRS and CDR2 YFSETQ.

Only a few counts were recorded for this clone. This rearrangement joins TRBV7-2 to TRBJ2-5, with 7 bases matching TRBD1. J lost 3 bases, V lost 7 bases, and 5 bases had no gene match. Germline loops: CDR1 SGHTA, CDR2 FQGNSA. The CDR3 length is 13 residues. CDR3 amino acids: CASTFGQEETQYF. The CDR3 nucleotides are TGTGCCAGCACCTTTGGACAGGAAGAGACCCAGTACTTC.

This clone was seen a few times. The rearrangement links TRBV2 to TRBJ2-1, with D perhaps TRBD2 (6 bases). Germline CDR1 is SNHLY and CDR2 is FYNNEI. V lost 8 bases and J 8 bases, leaving 10 bases between the germline ends. CDR3 size: 11 residues. CDR3 amino acids: CASGGYDEQFF. The CDR3 bases are TGTGCCAGCGGGGGGTATGATGAGCAGTTCTTC.

This rearrangement joins TRBV7-3 to TRBJ1-2; D is ambiguous. The CDR3 runs 13 residues. Germline CDR1 SGHTA, CDR2 FQGTGA. Trimming removed 1 base at V and 6 bases at J, with 9 bases between. CDR3 amino acids: CASSLRGLHGYTF. CDR3 nucleotides: TGTGCCAGCAGCTTAAGAGGACTACATGGCTACACCTTC.

This clone was recorded at least ten times. V is TRBV2 and J is TRBJ2-4, with a weak D call TRBD1 (6 bases). The CDR3 is made up of 8 amino acids. Trimming took 8 bases from V and 16 from J, leaving 9 bases between them. Germline CDR1 is SNHLY and CDR2 is FYNNEI. Written as DNA, the CDR3 is TGTGCCAGCGGGGGCAGCTACTTC. Protein: CASGGSYF.

This chain links TRBV19 with TRBJ2-2; 7 bases align to TRBD2. This CDR3 comprises 16 residues. The V gene end was trimmed by 3 bases and the J gene end by 6 bases; junction bases not matched to a gene: 10. Germline V CDR1 and CDR2: LNHDA, SQIVND (reference sequence). As DNA, the CDR3 is TGTGCCAGTAGTATGTACGGCGGGAGCATAGCCGGGGAGCTGTTTTTT. This codes for CASSMYGGSIAGELFF.

As regards this clone: Within the sample, other DNA sequences also encode this same CDR3. The chain uses TRBV5-6 and TRBJ2-1; 8 bases map to TRBD1. The germline V gene encodes CDR1 SGHDT and CDR2 YYEEEE. V lost 2 bases to trimming and J lost 2 bases; unmatched junction nucleotides: 3. The CDR3 sequence is 15 residues long. The CDR3 nucleotides are TGTGCCAGCAGCTTCCGGACAGGGACCTACAATGAGCAGTTCTTC. It yields the protein CASSFRTGTYNEQFF.

This clone was detected a few times. The J gene is TRBJ1-2, the V gene TRBV4-1; TRBD1 matches at 7 bases. Germline loops: CDR1 MGHRA, CDR2 YSYEKL. J was trimmed by 8 bases and V by 4 bases; bases with no gene match: 10. This CDR3 region has 14 residues. The CDR3 coding sequence is TGCGCCAGCAGCCCGAAGGACAGGTTGGGGGGCTACACCTTC. Amino acid sequence: CASSPKDRLGGYTF.

This clone was picked up a small number of times. The chain carries TRBV28 and TRBJ1-5; D is possibly TRBD1 (5 bases). Germline V CDR1 and CDR2: MDHEN, SYDVKM. The V gene lost 5 bases and the J gene lost 7 bases, with 18 bases spanning the gap. This CDR3 has 15 residues. CDR3 coding DNA: TGTGCCAGCAGTCCCAACTCAGGGCCCCGACAGCCCCAGCATTTT. It is translated as CASSPNSGPRQPQHF. Full variable domain (remainder filled in from reference TRBV28 and TRBJ1-5): DVKVTQSSRYLVKRTGEKVFLECVQDMDHENMFWYRQDPGLGLRLIYFSYDVKMKEKGDIPEGYSVSREKKERFSLILESASTNQTSMYLCASSPNSGPRQPQHFGDGTRLSIL.

J is TRBJ1-1 and V is TRBV5-1; 7 bases fit TRBD1. The CDR3 is 13 residues long. The germline V gene encodes CDR1 SGHRS and CDR2 YFSETQ. J was trimmed by 13 bases and V by 1 base; bases with no gene match: 10. The CDR3 DNA reads TGCGCCAGCAGCTTGCGAGGCGACAGGGATGATTTCTTT. Translated, it gives CASSLRGDRDDFF.

The chain employs TRBV6-5 and TRBJ1-2, with 8 nucleotides matching TRBD1. V dropped 4 bases and J dropped 7; count of bases not matched to a gene: 5. Germline CDR1 MNHEY, CDR2 SVGAGI. The CDR3 is 13 amino acids. DNA of the CDR3: TGTGCCAGCAGTTCTGACAGGGGCTCTGGCTACACCTTC. It translates to CASSSDRGSGYTF.

The V and J genes are TRBV28 and TRBJ2-1; 15 bases fit TRBD2. The germline V gene encodes CDR1 MDHEN and CDR2 SYDVKM. V shed 4 bases and J 3 bases; nucleotides not matched to a gene: 4. The CDR3 length is 17 residues. Written as DNA, the CDR3 is TGTGCCAGCAGTTCCTGGACTAGCGGGAGGGTCTACAATGAGCAGTTCTTC. This translates into CASSSWTSGRVYNEQFF.

This clone is a singleton in its sample. The chain recombines TRBV27 with TRBJ1-2; D remains ambiguous. This CDR3 is built from 15 residues. CDR1 is MNHEY, CDR2 SMNVEV, per germline (reference sequence). Trimming pared 3 bases from V and 8 bases from J, leaving 19 bases between. The CDR3 sequence: CASSFQREAVEGYTF. CDR3 DNA sequence: TGTGCCAGCAGTTTCCAACGCGAGGCAGTGGAGGGCTACACCTTC.

This sequence joins TRBV7-9 and TRBJ2-7, with TRBD2 matching 12 bases. With V trimmed by 7 bases and J by 3 bases, 4 bases remained unmatched. Germline V gene sequence: CDR1 SEHNR, CDR2 FQNEAQ (reference sequence). The CDR3 runs 14 residues. The CDR3 here is CASTVLAGGYEQYF. As DNA, the CDR3 is TGTGCCAGCACCGTACTAGCGGGAGGCTACGAGCAGTACTTC.

V gene TRBV25-1 combines with J gene TRBJ2-7; 7 bases fit TRBD1. Trimming removed 5 bases from V and 0 bases from J; junction bases left unmatched: 4. In germline, CDR1 is MGHDK, CDR2 SYGVNS. This CDR3 contains 14 residues. In DNA, the CDR3 is TGTGCCAGCAGTAGGGACAGCTCCTCCTACGAGCAGTACTTC. This encodes CASSRDSSSYEQYF.

This clone has more than one count but fewer than ten. The J gene is TRBJ2-1, the V gene TRBV28; D is perhaps TRBD2 (7 bases). The CDR3 has 14 residues. CDR1 is MDHEN, CDR2 SYDVKM, per germline. V was cut by 7 bases and J by 7 bases, with 17 bases left in between. The CDR3 DNA follows: TGTGCCAGCACCTCTGGGGGGGCTTGGAATGAGCAGTTCTTC. Protein sequence: CASTSGGAWNEQFF.

This clone came up a few times. V gene TRBV5-1 combines with J gene TRBJ2-7; a weak D match, TRBD2 (6 bases). This CDR3 spans 14 amino acids. The germline CDR1 and CDR2 sequences are SGHRS and YFSETQ. V was trimmed by 4 bases and J by 3 bases, leaving 14 bases between them. CDR3 nucleotide sequence: TGCGCCAGCAGCGGGGGGACCGGGCGCTACGAGCAGTACTTC. Its translation: CASSGGTGRYEQYF. The full variable domain, its missing parts supplied by reference TRBV5-1 and TRBJ2-7, is KAGVTQTPRYLIKTRGQQVTLSCSPISGHRSVSWYQQTPGQGLQFLFEYFSETQRNKGNFPGRFSGRQFSNSRSEMNVSTLELGDSALYLCASSGGTGRYEQYFGPGTRLTVT.

CDR3 in DNA: TGTGCCAGCAGCCTAGGTCGGGGGGCAGGGCAGCCCCAGCATTTT. It codes for CASSLGRGAGQPQHF. The rearrangement uses TRBV5-6 and TRBJ1-5; perhaps TRBD1 as D (6 bases). CDR3 length: 15 amino acids. The germline gives CDR1 SGHDT, CDR2 YYEEEE. Trimming took off 4 bases at V and 7 bases at J, with 18 bases between the two ends.

The genes are TRBV10-3 and TRBJ1-2, with 7 positions matching TRBD1. Germline CDR1 ENHRY, CDR2 SYGVKD. Germline trimming cut 8 bases from V and 5 bases from J; bases unmatched to any gene: 5. The CDR3 consists of 12 residues. CDR3: CAIRQGSYGYTF. CDR3 DNA sequence: TGTGCCATCCGACAGGGATCTTATGGCTACACCTTC.

This clone came up a few times. V and J are TRBV9 and TRBJ1-2, with TRBD1 matching over 7 bases. The junction had 4 bases not matched to a gene; V was cut back by 0 bases and J by 2 bases. Germline values: CDR1 SGDLS, CDR2 YYNGEE. This CDR3 comprises 15 residues. As DNA, the CDR3 is TGTGCCAGCAGCGTAGCCCCGGGACAGAACTATGGCTACACCTTC. This encodes CASSVAPGQNYGYTF.

This clone was seen a few times. The J gene is TRBJ1-2, the V gene TRBV19; 7 bases line up with TRBD1. Germline CDR1 and CDR2: LNHDA and SQIVND (reference sequence). The CDR3 is 17 residues long. Unmatched junction bases numbered 12, after V lost 5 bases and J lost 0 bases. The CDR3 here is CASSVRRRQGANYGYTF. DNA for the CDR3: TGTGCCAGTAGTGTACGACGACGGCAGGGGGCTAACTATGGCTACACCTTC.

This clone was picked up a small number of times. The chain recombines TRBV18 with TRBJ1-5, with TRBD1 matching over 9 bases. Germline values: CDR1 KGHSH, CDR2 LQKENI. The CDR3 totals 16 residues. The V segment lost 3 bases and the J segment 1 base; nucleotides outside the gene matches: 4. This chain's CDR3 is CASSPVGTGSNQPQHF. In DNA form, the CDR3 reads TGTGCCAGCTCACCCGTAGGGACAGGGAGCAATCAGCCCCAGCATTTT.

This clone was counted between two and nine times. This rearrangement joins TRBV7-2 to TRBJ2-5, with D possibly being TRBD1 (6 bases). Germline V gene lookup returns CDR1 SGHTA and CDR2 FQGNSA. Trimming cost V 5 bases and J 0 bases, with 13 bases left between them. The CDR3 is made up of 15 amino acids. CDR3 DNA: TGTGCCAGCAGCCGCCCGAGGGACAACCAAGAGACCCAGTACTTC. Protein sequence: CASSRPRDNQETQYF.